This TCR beta chain was identified during a study of T cell responses to AZD1222 COVID-19 vaccine. Study results and caveats: CD4 TCRs linked to vaccination spanned spike, dominating at 160-218 and 743-854. Sampling captured repertoires only after the peak T cell response. Baseline seropositivity occurred in only six AZD1222 recipients. The donor cohort was predominantly white British with a female majority, and clonal diversity may have been underestimated.

Remarks on this clone: What it binds is not known.

Per germline, CDR1 MNHEY and CDR2 SVGAGI. Trimming shortened V by 8 bases and J by 2 bases, and 6 bases separated the two germline ends. The CDR3 totals 11 residues. The table came from immunoSEQ multiplex PCR; TCRdb's copy has only in-frame clones and leaves some out. Of 180,000 or so clones listed, approximately 90% are singletons. The TCR comes from an adult who received the AZD1222 COVID-19 vaccine. Specimen: peripheral blood, collected 28 days after the second AZD1222 dose. The V call is TRBV6-5, the J call TRBJ2-5; D gene uncertain. The CDR3 loop is CASVGQETQYF. CDR3 bases: TGTGCCAGCGTCGGGCAAGAGACCCAGTACTTC.